What follows describes a single TCR beta chain. What it binds is unknown. The sample originates from a study of siplizumab effects on memory and regulatory T cells. Study-wide points: With siplizumab, mappable alloreactive CD4+ clones averaged roughly 69% Treg-derived, versus around 30% in controls.

Germline V CDR1 and CDR2: SGHNT, YYREEE (reference sequence). This CDR3 contains 13 residues. Trimming removed 4 bases at V and 2 bases at J, with 9 bases between. TCRdb's table, derived via immunoSEQ multiplex PCR, lists solely in-frame clones and lacks some. The sample records under 150,000 clones, approximately 94% being singletons. This sequence originates from a human donor in good health. The chain recombines TRBV5-4 with TRBJ2-5, with a possible D match to TRBD2 (6 bases). Sequenced material: non-Treg CD4+ T cells sorted from blood. As DNA, the CDR3 is TGTGCCAGCAGCAGGGACTTTCAAGAGACCCAGTACTTC. Amino acid sequence: CASSRDFQETQYF. The full variable domain, in which reference TRBV5-4 and TRBJ2-5 provide the parts outside the CDR3, is ETGVTQSPTHLIKTRGQQVTLRCSSQSGHNTVSWYQQALGQGPQFIFQYYREEENGRGNFPPRFSGLQFPNYSSELNVNALELDDSALYLCASSRDFQETQYFGPGTRLLVL.